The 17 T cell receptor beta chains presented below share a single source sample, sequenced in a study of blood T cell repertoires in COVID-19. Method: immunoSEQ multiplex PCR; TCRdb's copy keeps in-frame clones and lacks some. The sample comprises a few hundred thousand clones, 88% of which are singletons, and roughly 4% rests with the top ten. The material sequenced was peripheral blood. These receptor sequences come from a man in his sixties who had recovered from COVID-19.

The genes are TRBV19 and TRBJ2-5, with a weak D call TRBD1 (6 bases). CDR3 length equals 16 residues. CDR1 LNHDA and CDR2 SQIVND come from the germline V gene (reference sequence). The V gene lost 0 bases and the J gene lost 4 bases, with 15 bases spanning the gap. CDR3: CASSIDPRSRGETQYF. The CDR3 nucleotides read TGTGCCAGTAGTATAGACCCCCGGAGCAGGGGAGAGACCCAGTACTTC. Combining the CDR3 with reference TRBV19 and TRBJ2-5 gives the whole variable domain DGGITQSPKYLFRKEGQNVTLSCEQNLNHDAMYWYRQDPGQGLRLIYYSQIVNDFQKGDIAEGYSVSREKKESFPLTVTSAQKNPTAFYLCASSIDPRSRGETQYFGPGTRLLVL.

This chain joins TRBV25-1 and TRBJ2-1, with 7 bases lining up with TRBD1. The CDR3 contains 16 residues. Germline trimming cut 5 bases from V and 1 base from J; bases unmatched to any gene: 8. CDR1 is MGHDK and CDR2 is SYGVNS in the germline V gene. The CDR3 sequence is CASSPPGTASYNEQFF. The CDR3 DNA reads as TGTGCCAGCAGTCCCCCCGGGACAGCATCCTACAATGAGCAGTTCTTC.

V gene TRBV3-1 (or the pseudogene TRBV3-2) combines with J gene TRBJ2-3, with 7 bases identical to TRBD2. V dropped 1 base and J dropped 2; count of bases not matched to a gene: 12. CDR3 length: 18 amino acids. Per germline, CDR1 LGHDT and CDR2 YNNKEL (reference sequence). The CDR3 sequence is CASSQGVGTTRNTDTQYF. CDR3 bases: TGTGCCAGCAGCCAAGGGGTCGGGACTACAAGAAACACAGATACGCAGTATTTT.

CDR3 nucleotide sequence: TGTGCCAGCAGGGTACTAGCGGGGGCGTTGGAGACCCAGTACTTC. Encoded protein: CASRVLAGALETQYF. The chain carries TRBV6-5 and TRBJ2-5; 11 bases agree with TRBD2. The CDR3 extends over 15 amino acids. The ends lost 6 bases at V and 5 bases at J; junction bases unmatched: 8. Germline V gene data show CDR1 as MNHEY and CDR2 as SVGAGI.

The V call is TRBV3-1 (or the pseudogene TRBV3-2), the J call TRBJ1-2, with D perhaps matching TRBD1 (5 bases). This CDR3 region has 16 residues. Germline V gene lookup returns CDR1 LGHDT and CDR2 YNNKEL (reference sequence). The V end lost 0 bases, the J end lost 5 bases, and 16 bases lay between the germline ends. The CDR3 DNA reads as TGTGCCAGCAGCCAAGAGGGGGGACGACTGTATTATGGCTACACCTTC. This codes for CASSQEGGRLYYGYTF.

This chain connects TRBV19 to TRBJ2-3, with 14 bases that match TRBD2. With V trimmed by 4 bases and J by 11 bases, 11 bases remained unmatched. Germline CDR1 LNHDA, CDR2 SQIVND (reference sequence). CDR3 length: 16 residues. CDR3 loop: CASSTRTSGGSGRQYF. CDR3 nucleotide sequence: TGTGCCAGTAGTACGAGGACTAGCGGGGGGTCCGGTAGGCAGTATTTT.

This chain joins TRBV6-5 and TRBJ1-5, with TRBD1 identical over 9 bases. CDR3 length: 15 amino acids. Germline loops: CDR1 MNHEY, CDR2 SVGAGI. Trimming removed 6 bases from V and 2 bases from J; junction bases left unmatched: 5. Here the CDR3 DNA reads TGTGCCAGCAGCTCTACAGGGGGCGGCAATCAGCCCCAGCATTTT. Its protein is CASSSTGGGNQPQHF.

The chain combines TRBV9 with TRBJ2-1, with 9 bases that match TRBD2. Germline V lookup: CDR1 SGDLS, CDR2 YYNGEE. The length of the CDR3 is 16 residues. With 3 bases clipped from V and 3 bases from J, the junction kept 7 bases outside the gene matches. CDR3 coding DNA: TGTGCCAGCAGCGCTCAGCGGGGGGCGTTCTACAATGAGCAGTTCTTC. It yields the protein CASSAQRGAFYNEQFF.

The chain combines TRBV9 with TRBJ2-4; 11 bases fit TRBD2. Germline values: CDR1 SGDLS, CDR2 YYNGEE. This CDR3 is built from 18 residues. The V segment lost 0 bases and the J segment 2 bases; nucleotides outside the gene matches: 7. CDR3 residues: CASSVDPLAGGPKNIQYF. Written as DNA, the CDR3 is TGTGCCAGCAGCGTAGACCCCTTAGCGGGGGGGCCCAAAAACATTCAGTACTTC.

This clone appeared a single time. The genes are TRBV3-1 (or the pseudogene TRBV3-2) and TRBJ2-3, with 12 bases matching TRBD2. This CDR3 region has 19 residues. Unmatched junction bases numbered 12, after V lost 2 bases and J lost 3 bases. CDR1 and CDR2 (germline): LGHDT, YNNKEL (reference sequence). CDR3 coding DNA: TGTGCCAGCAGCCAATTCGGGGCTAGCGGGGGGGCCGGGACAGATACGCAGTATTTT. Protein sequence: CASSQFGASGGAGTDTQYF.

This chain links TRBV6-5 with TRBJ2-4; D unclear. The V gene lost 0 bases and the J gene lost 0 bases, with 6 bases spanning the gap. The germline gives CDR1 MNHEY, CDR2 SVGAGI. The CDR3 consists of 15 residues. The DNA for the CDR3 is TGTGCCAGCAGTTACTCCGAGGTAGCCAAAAACATTCAGTACTTC. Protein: CASSYSEVAKNIQYF.

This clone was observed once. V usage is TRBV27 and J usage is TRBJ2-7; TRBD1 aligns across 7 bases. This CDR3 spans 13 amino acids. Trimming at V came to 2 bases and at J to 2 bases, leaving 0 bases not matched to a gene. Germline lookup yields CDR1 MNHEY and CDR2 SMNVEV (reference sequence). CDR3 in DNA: TGTGCCAGCAGTTTACAGGGGGCCTACGAGCAGTACTTC. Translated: CASSLQGAYEQYF.

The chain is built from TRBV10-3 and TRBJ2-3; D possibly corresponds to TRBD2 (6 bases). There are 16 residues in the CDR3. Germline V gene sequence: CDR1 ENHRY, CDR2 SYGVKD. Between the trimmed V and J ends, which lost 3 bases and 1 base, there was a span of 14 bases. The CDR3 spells CAISDLRWGGTDTQYF. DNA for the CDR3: TGTGCCATCAGTGACCTCAGGTGGGGGGGCACAGATACGCAGTATTTT.

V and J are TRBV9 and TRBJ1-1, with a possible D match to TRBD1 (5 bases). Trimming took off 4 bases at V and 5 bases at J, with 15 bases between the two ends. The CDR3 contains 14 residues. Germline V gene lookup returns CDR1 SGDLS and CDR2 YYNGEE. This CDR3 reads CASSRGMGVTEAFF. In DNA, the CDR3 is TGTGCCAGCAGCCGCGGGATGGGGGTTACTGAAGCTTTCTTT.

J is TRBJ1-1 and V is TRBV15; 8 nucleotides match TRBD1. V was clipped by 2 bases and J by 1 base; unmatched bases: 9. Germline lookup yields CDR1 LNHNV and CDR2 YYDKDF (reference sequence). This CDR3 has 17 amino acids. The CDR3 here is CATSRKTGVGGNTEAFF. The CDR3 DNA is TGTGCCACCAGCAGAAAGACAGGGGTTGGGGGGAACACTGAAGCTTTCTTT.

The CDR3 here is CASSLYFGADTQYF. Written as DNA, the CDR3 is TGCGCCAGCAGCTTGTATTTTGGAGCAGATACGCAGTATTTT. This chain uses TRBV5-1 with TRBJ2-3; D gene unclear. The germline CDR1 and CDR2 sequences are SGHRS and YFSETQ. The CDR3 loop spans 14 amino acids. V lost 1 base and J lost 4, with 10 bases in between.

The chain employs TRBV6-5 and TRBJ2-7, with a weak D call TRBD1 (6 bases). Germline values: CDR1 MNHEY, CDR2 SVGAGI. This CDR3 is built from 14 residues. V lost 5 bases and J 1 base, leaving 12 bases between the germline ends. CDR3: CASSKQGASYEQYF. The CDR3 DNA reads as TGTGCCAGCAGTAAACAGGGTGCGTCCTACGAGCAGTACTTC.